This is a list of T cell receptor beta chains from one sample in a study of response to subunit inactivated influenza vaccine. TCRdb fed the RT-PCR reads into MiXCR, producing one record per CDR3 protein. The top ten clones hold approximately 3% of a sample with roughly 540,000 distinct CDR3 sequences, roughly 25% of them seen once. This sample also appeared in a second study, on T cells expressing NK-cell markers.

This material consisted of CD4+ T cells sorted from PBMCs, taken 11 to 12 days after vaccination. Source of these receptors: a man aged 45 to 65 who received an inactivated influenza vaccine. Each CDR3 is given with its conserved first and last residue. A D gene is named only where the DNA matches it firmly. Size tells how often a clone was seen (once, few, many) or the class of an expanded clone, and some rows leave it out.

TGCAGCGTTGAAGAGGCGGCGACCCGCGGGTACGAGCAGTACTTC | CSVEEAATRGYEQYF | TRBJ2-7 | NA | NA | TRBV29-1
TGTGCCAGCAGCGTAACAAAGACAGGGGCCCTCTCTGGGGCCAACGTCCTGACTTTC | CASSVTKTGALSGANVLTF | TRBJ2-6 | TRBD1 | NA | TRBV11-1
TGTGCCAGCAGTTTAAGAGGCTCGACTGGGGCCAACGTCCTGACTTTC | CASSLRGSTGANVLTF | TRBJ2-6 | NA | few | TRBV12-3/TRBV12-4
TGTGCCAGCAGTGTACCCACAGATACGCAGTATTTT | CASSVPTDTQYF | TRBJ2-3 | NA | NA | TRBV12-3/TRBV12-4
TGTGCCAGCAGCTTAGAGGGGGCTAGCGGGAGGGTCAGTGAGCAGTTCTTC | CASSLEGASGRVSEQFF | TRBJ2-1 | TRBD2 | NA | TRBV7-6
TGTGCCAGCAGCCAGCTCCGAGGGGCGAGCAATCAGCCCCAGCATTTT | CASSQLRGASNQPQHF | TRBJ1-5 | NA | few | TRBV28
TGTGCCACCAGTGATTTTAGAGGTCGGAATGAGCAGTTCTTC | CATSDFRGRNEQFF | TRBJ2-1 | NA | NA | TRBV24-1
TGTGCCATCAGTGAAGGTCAGCAAGAGACCCAGTACTTC | CAISEGQQETQYF | TRBJ2-5 | NA | few | TRBV10-3
TGTGCCACCGGCGGAGCTACCCCCGGGGAGCTGTTTTTT | CATGGATPGELFF | TRBJ2-2 | NA | few | TRBV24-1
TGTGCCAGCAGCCAAGATTTAGTTAAGGGATCCCTCCACTTT | CASSQDLVKGSLHF | TRBJ1-6 | NA | NA | TRBV4-2
TGTGCCAGCAGCTTTAAGGGCCCGAACACCGGGGAGCTGTTTTTT | CASSFKGPNTGELFF | TRBJ2-2 | NA | once | TRBV7-9
TGTGCCAGCAGCTTAAGTGGGCGAGGTGGCTACACCTTC | CASSLSGRGGYTF | TRBJ1-2 | NA | NA | TRBV7-8
TGTGCCAGCAGCCAAGGACAGGGGATTTTTGAGCCCCAGCATTTT | CASSQGQGIFEPQHF | TRBJ1-5 | TRBD1 | few | TRBV4-2
TGTGCCAGCAGTTACACTTCAGGGTCGAACTATGGCTACACCTTC | CASSYTSGSNYGYTF | TRBJ1-2 | NA | NA | TRBV6-5
TGTGCCAGCGAAACGGCTCGGACCCTCTATGGCTACACCTTC | CASETARTLYGYTF | TRBJ1-2 | NA | NA | TRBV6-2/TRBV6-3
TGCGCCAGCAGACCCGACAGGGTGGGTATGGAGACCCAGTACTTC | CASRPDRVGMETQYF | TRBJ2-5 | TRBD1 | NA | TRBV4-1
TGCGCCAGCAGGCTAAATCAGGGGGCAGCAGATACGCAGTATTTT | CASRLNQGAADTQYF | TRBJ2-3 | TRBD1 | NA | TRBV5-1
TGTGCCATCAGGGGACAGGGTAGGGTCAATGAGCAGTTCTTC | CAIRGQGRVNEQFF | TRBJ2-1 | TRBD1 | once | TRBV10-3
TGTGCCAGCAGCTCACGCCAGGGGGAGATTGCGTTCTTC | CASSSRQGEIAFF | TRBJ2-1 | TRBD1 | NA | TRBV14
TGTGCCAGCAGCCCAACAGGGGGCTGGCAGCCCCAGCATTTT | CASSPTGGWQPQHF | TRBJ1-5 | TRBD1 | NA | TRBV7-2
TGCAGTGCCAGTGGGACCATGTATTCACCCCTCCACTTT | CSASGTMYSPLHF | TRBJ1-6 | NA | NA | TRBV20-1
TGTGCCAGCAGCCCCACGGGTATTGACGAAAAACTGTTTTTT | CASSPTGIDEKLFF | TRBJ1-4 | NA | few | TRBV27
TGTGCCAGCAGCTTAATGAGACTAGCGGGGGTCCAGTTCTTC | CASSLMRLAGVQFF | TRBJ2-1 | TRBD2 | once | TRBV7-2
TGTGCCAGCAGTTCCCCGGGACTAGACTACGAGCAGTACTTC | CASSSPGLDYEQYF | TRBJ2-7 | TRBD2 | NA | TRBV6-2/TRBV6-3
TGCAGCGTTGGCGGCGGGAGCACAGATACGCAGTATTTT | CSVGGGSTDTQYF | TRBJ2-3 | NA | NA | TRBV29-1
TGTGCCAGCAGAAGGACTAGCGGGAGTCAGACCGGGGAGCTGTTTTTT | CASRRTSGSQTGELFF | TRBJ2-2 | TRBD2 | few | TRBV6-2/TRBV6-3
TGTGCCAGCACCTGGACAGGGGGCAACACTGAAGCTTTCTTT | CASTWTGGNTEAFF | TRBJ1-1 | TRBD1 | few | TRBV12-3/TRBV12-4
TGTGCCAGCAGTCGAGGACAGGGCGGGACTGAAGCTTTCTTT | CASSRGQGGTEAFF | TRBJ1-1 | TRBD1 | many | TRBV12-3/TRBV12-4
TGCAGTGCCCGACGGGGAGGGGGGAACACTGAAGCTTTCTTT | CSARRGGGNTEAFF | TRBJ1-1 | NA | NA | TRBV20-1
TGCAGCGTCCGGGACACTGCACAGGGGTTCTTC | CSVRDTAQGFF | TRBJ2-1 | NA | many | TRBV29-1
TGCAGTGCTAAGGACATTTGGAACACTGAAGCTTTCTTT | CSAKDIWNTEAFF | TRBJ1-1 | NA | NA | TRBV20-1
TGTGCCAGCAGCCGGACTAGCGGGAGGGCCGAGCAGTACTTC | CASSRTSGRAEQYF | TRBJ2-7 | TRBD2 | NA | TRBV5-5
TGTGCCAGCAGCCTGAGACAAGCCGATTCACCCCTCCACTTT | CASSLRQADSPLHF | TRBJ1-6 | NA | few | TRBV7-2
TGTGCCAGCAGTTCGCCCTTTGGCTATGGCTACACCTTC | CASSSPFGYGYTF | TRBJ1-2 | NA | few | TRBV12-3/TRBV12-4
TGTGCCACCAGCAGGGGGTGGGGTTCACCCCTCCACTTT | CATSRGWGSPLHF | TRBJ1-6 | NA | few | TRBV15
TGTGCCAGCAGTTTAGGGTCCGGGCCGAAGTACTTC | CASSLGSGPKYF | TRBJ2-7 | NA | many | TRBV12-3/TRBV12-4
TGTGCCACCAGTGATCCCGGCACGTCGGGGACCCAGTACTTC | CATSDPGTSGTQYF | TRBJ2-5 | NA | NA | TRBV24-1
TGTGCCACCACTGATGGAAACACCATATATTTT | CATTDGNTIYF | TRBJ1-3 | NA | few | TRBV15
TGCAGTGCTACTAACCGGGTCGGGGGGGAGACCCAGTACTTC | CSATNRVGGETQYF | TRBJ2-5 | TRBD2 | few | TRBV20-1
TGCAGTGCTAGCGTACTAACCTACGAGCAGTACTTC | CSASVLTYEQYF | TRBJ2-7 | NA | NA | TRBV20-1
TGTGCCAGCAGCCAGCAGGACAGCTCCTATAATTCACCCCTCCACTTT | CASSQQDSSYNSPLHF | TRBJ1-6 | NA | NA | TRBV3-1
TGCGCCAGCAGCCAAGAATTTATAGGGCTCACCTACAATGAGCAGTTCTTC | CASSQEFIGLTYNEQFF | TRBJ2-1 | NA | many | TRBV4-3
TGTGCCAGCAGTTATAACCCGGGACTAGCGGGAAACAATGAGCAGTTCTTC | CASSYNPGLAGNNEQFF | TRBJ2-1 | TRBD2 | NA | TRBV28
TGCGCCAGCAGCTTGGTGACAGTTTTTTATTCACCCCTCCACTTT | CASSLVTVFYSPLHF | TRBJ1-6 | NA | few | TRBV5-1